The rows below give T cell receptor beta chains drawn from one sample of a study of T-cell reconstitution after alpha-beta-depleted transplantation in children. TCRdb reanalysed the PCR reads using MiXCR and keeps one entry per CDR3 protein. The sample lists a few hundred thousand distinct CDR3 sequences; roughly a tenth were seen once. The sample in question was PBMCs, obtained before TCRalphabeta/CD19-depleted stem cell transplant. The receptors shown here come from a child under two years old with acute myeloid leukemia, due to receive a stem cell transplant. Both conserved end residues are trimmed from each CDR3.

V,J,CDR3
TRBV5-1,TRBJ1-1,ASSYALQGLNTEAF
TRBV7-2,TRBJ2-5,ASSLVSGRTQETQY
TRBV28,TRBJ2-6,ASSFRLAGANVLT
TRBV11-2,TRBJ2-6,ASSQGTGANVLT
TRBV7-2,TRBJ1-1,ASSWTVASEAF
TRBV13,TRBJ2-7,ASSYSGRTTYEQY
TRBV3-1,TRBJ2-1,ASSQAGLAPDNEQF
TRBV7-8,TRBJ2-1,ASSLATSGSVYEQF
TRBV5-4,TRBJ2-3,ASSLVAGGLTDTQY
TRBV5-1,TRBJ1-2,ASRPDGNYGYT
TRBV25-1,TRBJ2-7,ASSAQYEQY
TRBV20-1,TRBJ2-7,SASRHTYEQY
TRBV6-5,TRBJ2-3,ASSYSFSGDADTQY
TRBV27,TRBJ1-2,ASSFKADRGPNYGYT
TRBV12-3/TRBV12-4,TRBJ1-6,ASSSDPRNNSPLH
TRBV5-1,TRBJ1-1,ASSPGLTGPIEAF
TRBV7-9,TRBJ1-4,ASSLSARAYNEKLF
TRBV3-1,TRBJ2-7,ASSHDRFGQY
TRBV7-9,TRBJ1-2,ASSFPGANYGYT
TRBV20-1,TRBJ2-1,SAQSTSGSYNEQF
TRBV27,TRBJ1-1,ASSLGTGVGTEAF
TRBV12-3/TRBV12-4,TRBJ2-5,ASSLGLKGTQY
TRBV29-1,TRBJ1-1,SVPTGASGF
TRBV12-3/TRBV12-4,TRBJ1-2,ASSLAPDRGGGYT
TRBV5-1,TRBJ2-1,ASSFLIGDEQF
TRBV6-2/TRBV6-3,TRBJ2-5,ASSYGEGRIMETQY
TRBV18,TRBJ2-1,ASSPRQGGDNEQF
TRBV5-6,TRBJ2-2,ASSLPRTSGPTGELF
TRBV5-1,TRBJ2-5,ASSPGGGARQETQY
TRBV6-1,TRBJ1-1,ASSPRDARAREAF
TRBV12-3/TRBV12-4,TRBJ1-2,ASSSNRQANYGYT
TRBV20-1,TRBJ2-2,SARVRGPTTGELF
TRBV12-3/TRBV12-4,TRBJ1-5,ASSPRELGPQH
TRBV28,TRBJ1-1,ASSFSARMDRAKHKAF
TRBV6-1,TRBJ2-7,ASSPPTGGSSYEQY
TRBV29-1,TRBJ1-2,SVDSFYGYT
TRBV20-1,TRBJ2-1,SASKLAGEGEQF
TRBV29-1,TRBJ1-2,SVEAPGGEVYGYT
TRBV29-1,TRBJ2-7,SVSDGGGRRYEQY
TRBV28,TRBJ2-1,ASRRTGANYNEQF
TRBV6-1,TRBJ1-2,ASKPTGTANYGYT